This T cell receptor (beta chain) stems from a study of T cell responses to AZD1222 COVID-19 vaccine. Note on this clone: What it recognizes is unknown. In the same sample, other DNA sequences code for this CDR3.

Clones were sequenced by immunoSEQ multiplex PCR, and TCRdb holds only the in-frame ones, with some missing. The profile shows roughly 180,000 clones, 75% to 90% of them singletons. Study-level findings and limits: A rise in Spike-specific TCR breadth and depth followed two AZD1222 doses. A reported finding is that nearly half of spike-specific TCRs target unmutated variant regions. At study baseline, merely about 6 AZD1222 recipients were seropositive. Most donors were white British, females outnumbered males, and clonal diversity was possibly underestimated.

Looked up from germline, CDR1 is MDHEN and CDR2 is SYDVKM. Trimming left V 2 bases short and J 5 bases short, with 9 bases between. This CDR3 contains 13 residues. The material was peripheral blood, obtained on day 0 of MenACWY control vaccination. The rearrangement uses TRBV28 and TRBJ1-2; perhaps TRBD1 as D (5 bases). The clonotype comes from an adult in good health. CDR3 region: CASSLGGSYGYTF. The CDR3 nucleotides are TGTGCCAGCAGTTTAGGGGGATCTTATGGCTACACCTTC.